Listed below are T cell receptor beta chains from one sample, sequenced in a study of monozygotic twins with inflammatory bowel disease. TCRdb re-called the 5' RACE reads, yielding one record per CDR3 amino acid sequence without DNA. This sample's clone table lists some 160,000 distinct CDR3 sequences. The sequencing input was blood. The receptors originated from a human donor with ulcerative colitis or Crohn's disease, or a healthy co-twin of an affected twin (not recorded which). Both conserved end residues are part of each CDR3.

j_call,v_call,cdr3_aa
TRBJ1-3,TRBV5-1,CASSLGSSGNTIYF
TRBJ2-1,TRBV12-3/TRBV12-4,CASRTGTSGRHTYNEQFF
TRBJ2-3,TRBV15,CATSPRQGGTDTQYF
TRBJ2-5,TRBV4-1,CASSPGQDLQETQYF
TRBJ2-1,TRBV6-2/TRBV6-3,CASSSPPLWDEQFF
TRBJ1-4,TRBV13,CASSLLTGGGEKLFF
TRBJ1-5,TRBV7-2,CASSIQALNQPQHF
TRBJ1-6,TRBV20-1,CSAQMRETSPLHF
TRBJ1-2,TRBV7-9,CASSLGQGPYGYTF
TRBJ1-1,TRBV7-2,CASSLGRGRVAFF
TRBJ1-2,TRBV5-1,CASSRRQFNYGYTF
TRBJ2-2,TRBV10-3,CAISGFSENTGELFF
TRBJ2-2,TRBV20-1,CSTSGRDTGELFF
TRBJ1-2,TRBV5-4,CASSLFERRIYGYTF
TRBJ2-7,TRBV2,CASYRENEQYF
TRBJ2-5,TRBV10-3,CAISPGQNYQETQYF
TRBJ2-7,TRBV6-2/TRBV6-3,CASSYSRSTGTYEQYF
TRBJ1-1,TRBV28,CASSLDPVGTEAFF
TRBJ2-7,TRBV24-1,CATSATSGTTYEQYF
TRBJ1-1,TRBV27,CASSFSGQGPFEAFF
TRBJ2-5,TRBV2,CASSSRATMGTQYF
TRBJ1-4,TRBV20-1,CSARSNEKLFF
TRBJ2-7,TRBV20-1,CSASLVRGLNEQYF
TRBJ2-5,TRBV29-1,CSVGTGGRSETQYF
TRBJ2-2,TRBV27,CASSLSALGELFF
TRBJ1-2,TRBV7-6,CASSMTGNYGYTF
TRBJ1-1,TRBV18,CASSPAEPGGLFYTEAFF
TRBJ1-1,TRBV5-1,CASSFSAANTEAFF
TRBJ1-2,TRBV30,CAWSPRTSPLGRNGYTF
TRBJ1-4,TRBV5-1,CASSSHRGSTNEKLFF
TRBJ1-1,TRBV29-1,CSTRAGGITEAFF
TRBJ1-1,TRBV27,CASKTQGNPEAFF
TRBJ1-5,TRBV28,CASSWNPGGNQPQHF
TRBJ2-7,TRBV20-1,CSATGQGRNEQYF
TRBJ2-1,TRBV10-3,CAIRPGLGRLFF
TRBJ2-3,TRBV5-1,CASSLGAGIGLDTQYF
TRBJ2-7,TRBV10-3,CAISERDLGEQYF
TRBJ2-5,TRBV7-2,CASSLVPGLQETQYF
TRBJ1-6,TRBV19,CASSSTGNSPLHF
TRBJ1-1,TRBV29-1,CSAWGLNTEAFF
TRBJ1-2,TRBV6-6,CASSSLIWAGYTF